The next 14 T cell receptor beta chains were all read from a single sample in a study of shared T cell receptors in the human thymus. The repertoire was sequenced with immunoSEQ multiplex PCR; TCRdb's copy has only in-frame clones and lacks some. The data contain roughly 560,000 clones, roughly 74% of them seen just once; the ten biggest clones take up about 0.014%. The data also belong to a second study, concerning human thymus T cells.

The sample comprised thymocytes. The receptors were sampled from a boy in the first two years of life with a congenital heart defect.

This clone appeared once. This chain uses TRBV18 with TRBJ2-7; 7 bases align to TRBD1. V trimming: 3 bases; J trimming: 0 bases; junction bases outside the gene matches: 11. This CDR3 has 17 residues. CDR1 KGHSH and CDR2 LQKENI come from the germline V gene. The chain's CDR3 is CASSPRSSDRDSYEQYF. CDR3 DNA: TGTGCCAGCTCACCCCGGAGTAGTGACAGGGACTCCTACGAGCAGTACTTC.

The count of this clone is one. J is TRBJ2-7 and V is TRBV6-1, with 7 bases matching TRBD2. This CDR3 comprises 14 residues. Germline V gene sequence: CDR1 MNHNS, CDR2 SASEGT. V was pared by 4 bases and J by 5 bases, with 8 bases of the junction left unmatched. In DNA, the CDR3 is TGTGCCAGCAGTGCAACTCGGGGGGAGCACGAGCAGTACTTC. This encodes CASSATRGEHEQYF.

The chain links TRBV19 to TRBJ1-2, with TRBD1 matching over 10 bases. The V segment lost 4 bases and the J segment 3 bases; nucleotides outside the gene matches: 8. Germline loops: CDR1 LNHDA, CDR2 SQIVND (reference sequence). This CDR3 is built from 16 residues. This CDR3 reads CASSNHTGTGDYGYTF. The CDR3 region has the DNA TGTGCCAGTAGTAACCACACCGGGACAGGGGACTATGGCTACACCTTC.

This rearrangement joins TRBV5-1 to TRBJ2-3, with unresolved D. This CDR3 comprises 16 residues. V lost 2 bases to trimming and J lost 4 bases, with 17 bases between them. Germline CDR1 is SGHRS and CDR2 is YFSETQ. The CDR3 DNA reads as TGCGCCAGCAGCTTCAAAAAATACGCAGGCTCAGATACGCAGTATTTT. Protein sequence: CASSFKKYAGSDTQYF.

The rearrangement links TRBV4-1 to TRBJ2-7; 10 nucleotides agree with TRBD1. The CDR3 spans 18 residues. V shed 4 bases, J shed 2 bases, and the junction held 14 bases outside the gene matches. CDR1 is MGHRA, CDR2 YSYEKL, per germline. The CDR3 sequence: CASSPTDRGSPPTYEQYF. The CDR3, as DNA: TGCGCCAGCAGCCCGACGGACAGGGGGAGCCCCCCCACCTACGAGCAGTACTTC.

The rearrangement joins TRBV7-2 to TRBJ2-3, with 9 bases lining up with TRBD2. The length of the CDR3 is 17 residues. J lost 6 bases, V lost 6 bases, and 16 bases had no gene match. Germline assignment: CDR1 SGHTA and CDR2 FQGNSA. CDR3 coding DNA: TGTGCCAGCAGTCGAGGTCTGGCGGGAGGGCATTTCGATACGCAGTATTTT. Its translation: CASSRGLAGGHFDTQYF. Complete variable domain (other parts from reference TRBV7-2 and TRBJ2-3): GAGVSQSPSNKVTEKGKDVELRCDPISGHTALYWYRQSLGQGLEFLIYFQGNSAPDKSGLPSDRFSAERTGGSVSTLTIQRTQQEDSAVYLCASSRGLAGGHFDTQYFGPGTRLTVL.

The CDR3 DNA reads TGTGCCAGCAGCTTCGGGCGGGAGTGGCACAATGAGCAGTTCTTC. Translating it yields CASSFGREWHNEQFF. V usage is TRBV7-9 and J usage is TRBJ2-1; 7 bases align to TRBD2. Per the germline V gene, CDR1 is SEHNR and CDR2 is FQNEAQ (reference sequence). J lost 5 bases, V lost 3 bases, and 7 bases had no gene match. The CDR3 spans 15 residues.

The rearrangement joins TRBV5-1 to TRBJ1-6; D gene uncertain. CDR1 is SGHRS, CDR2 YFSETQ, per germline. There are 13 residues in the CDR3. With 0 bases removed from V and 10 bases from J, the gap between germline ends came to 8 bases. CDR3 region: CASSLVPRSPLHF. The CDR3 DNA sequence: TGCGCCAGCAGCTTGGTTCCGCGATCACCCCTCCACTTT.

The chain employs TRBV9 and TRBJ2-5; D possibly corresponds to TRBD1 (6 bases). V lost 2 bases, J lost 4 bases, and 12 bases lay in between. This CDR3 has 14 amino acids. Germline V lookup: CDR1 SGDLS, CDR2 YYNGEE. The CDR3 nucleotides read TGTGCCAGCAGCGTCAAACAGGGTAGAGAGACCCAGTACTTC. Its translation: CASSVKQGRETQYF.

V gene TRBV5-1 combines with J gene TRBJ2-5; D is possibly TRBD1 (5 bases). Per the germline V gene, CDR1 is SGHRS and CDR2 is YFSETQ. There are 14 residues in the CDR3. Deletions cut 0 bases from V and 5 bases from J, with 11 bases between. This CDR3 reads CASSLGAGRETQYF. The CDR3 DNA is TGCGCCAGCAGCTTGGGAGCAGGGCGGGAGACCCAGTACTTC. The complete variable domain, with remaining parts taken from reference TRBV5-1 and TRBJ2-5, reads KAGVTQTPRYLIKTRGQQVTLSCSPISGHRSVSWYQQTPGQGLQFLFEYFSETQRNKGNFPGRFSGRQFSNSRSEMNVSTLELGDSALYLCASSLGAGRETQYFGPGTRLLVL.

The chain employs TRBV11-3 and TRBJ1-1, with unresolved D. The CDR3 contains 13 residues. V was pared by 5 bases and J by 1 base, with 8 bases between. Germline V lookup: CDR1 SGHNT, CDR2 YENEEA. Here the CDR3 DNA reads TGTGCCAGCAGCACTCTCCGGAACACTGAAGCTTTCTTT. Its translation: CASSTLRNTEAFF.

The chain carries TRBV30 and TRBJ2-1; 7 positions match TRBD2. The germline V gene encodes CDR1 GTSNPN and CDR2 SVGIG (reference sequence). The J segment lost 2 bases and the V segment lost 4 bases, leaving 8 bases of the junction unmatched. CDR3 length: 15 residues. The CDR3 region is CAWISSGNTYNEQFF. CDR3 DNA: TGTGCCTGGATTTCTAGCGGAAATACCTACAATGAGCAGTTCTTC.

V usage is TRBV25-1 and J usage is TRBJ2-7, with D possibly TRBD2 on 6 matching bases. CDR3 length: 16 residues. The germline gives CDR1 MGHDK, CDR2 SYGVNS. V lost 6 bases and J lost 4, with 22 bases in between. CDR3 protein: CASSLFGRGGPYEQYF. The CDR3 coding sequence is TGTGCCAGCAGCCTCTTCGGCAGAGGAGGGCCTTACGAGCAGTACTTC.

The chain joins TRBV7-9 to TRBJ2-7, with D tentatively TRBD1 (6 bases). Germline V gene data show CDR1 as SEHNR and CDR2 as FQNEAQ (reference sequence). Trimming shortened V by 5 bases and J by 3 bases, and 20 bases separated the two germline ends. This CDR3 spans 16 amino acids. CDR3 in DNA: TGTGCCAGCAGCCCCGGTTCGGGATGGGGGCTCTACGAGCAGTACTTC. Its translation: CASSPGSGWGLYEQYF.